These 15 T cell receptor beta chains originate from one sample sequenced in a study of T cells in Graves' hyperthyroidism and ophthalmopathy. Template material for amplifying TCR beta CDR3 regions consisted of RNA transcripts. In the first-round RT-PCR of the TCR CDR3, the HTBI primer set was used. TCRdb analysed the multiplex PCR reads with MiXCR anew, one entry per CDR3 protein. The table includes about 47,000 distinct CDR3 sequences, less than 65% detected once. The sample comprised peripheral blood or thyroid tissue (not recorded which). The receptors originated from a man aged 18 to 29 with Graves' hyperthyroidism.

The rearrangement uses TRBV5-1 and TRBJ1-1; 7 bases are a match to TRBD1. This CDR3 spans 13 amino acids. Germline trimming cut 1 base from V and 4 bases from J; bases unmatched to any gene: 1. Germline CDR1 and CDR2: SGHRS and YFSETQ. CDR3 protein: CASSLSGGTEAFF. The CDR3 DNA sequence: TGCGCCAGCAGCTTGTCAGGGGGCACTGAAGCTTTCTTT.

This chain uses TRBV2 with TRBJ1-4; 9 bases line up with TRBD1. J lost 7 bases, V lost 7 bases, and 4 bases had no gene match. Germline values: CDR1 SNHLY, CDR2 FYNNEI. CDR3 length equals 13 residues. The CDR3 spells CASNRGLREKLFF. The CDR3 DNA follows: TGTGCCAGCAACAGGGGGCTACGTGAAAAACTGTTTTTT.

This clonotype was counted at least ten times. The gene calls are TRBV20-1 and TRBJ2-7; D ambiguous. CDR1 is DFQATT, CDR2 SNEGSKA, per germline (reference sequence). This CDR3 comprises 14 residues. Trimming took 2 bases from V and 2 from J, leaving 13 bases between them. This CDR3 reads CSARSTDRTYEQYF. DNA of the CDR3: TGCAGTGCTAGATCAACGGACCGGACCTACGAGCAGTACTTC.

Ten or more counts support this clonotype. As DNA, the CDR3 is TGTGCCAGCAGCACCCCCCCGGACAGGGGGTTCGACGAGCAGTACTTC. It specifies CASSTPPDRGFDEQYF. The chain carries TRBV9 and TRBJ2-7; 10 bases align to TRBD1. V lost 4 bases, J lost 5 bases, and 12 bases stayed unmatched. Germline V gene sequence: CDR1 SGDLS, CDR2 YYNGEE. The CDR3 is made up of 16 amino acids. Full variable domain (missing parts from reference TRBV9 and TRBJ2-7): DSGVTQTPKHLITATGQRVTLRCSPRSGDLSVYWYQQSLDQGLQFLIQYYNGEERAKGNILERFSAQQFPDLHSELNLSSLELGDSALYFCASSTPPDRGFDEQYFGPGTRLTVT.

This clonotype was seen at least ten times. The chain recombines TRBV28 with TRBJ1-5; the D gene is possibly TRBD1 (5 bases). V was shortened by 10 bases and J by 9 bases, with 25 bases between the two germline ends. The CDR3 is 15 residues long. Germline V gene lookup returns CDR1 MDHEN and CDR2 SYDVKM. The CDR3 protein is CAIAPRDGYLGPQHF. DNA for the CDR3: TGTGCCATTGCCCCCCGGGACGGCTACCTTGGGCCCCAGCATTTT.

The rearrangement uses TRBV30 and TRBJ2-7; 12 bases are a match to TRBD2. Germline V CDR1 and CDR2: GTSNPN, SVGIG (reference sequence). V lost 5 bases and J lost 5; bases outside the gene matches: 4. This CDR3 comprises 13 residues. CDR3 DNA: TGTGCCTGGCGACTAGCGGGAGCTCACGAGCAGTACTTC. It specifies CAWRLAGAHEQYF.

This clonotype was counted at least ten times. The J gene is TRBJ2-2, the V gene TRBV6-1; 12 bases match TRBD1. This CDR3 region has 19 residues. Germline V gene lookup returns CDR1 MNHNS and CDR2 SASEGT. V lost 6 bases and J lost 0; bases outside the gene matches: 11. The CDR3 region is CASSRKGTGGSANTGELFF. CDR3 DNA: TGTGCCAGCAGCCGAAAGGGGACAGGGGGCTCAGCGAACACCGGGGAGCTGTTTTTT.

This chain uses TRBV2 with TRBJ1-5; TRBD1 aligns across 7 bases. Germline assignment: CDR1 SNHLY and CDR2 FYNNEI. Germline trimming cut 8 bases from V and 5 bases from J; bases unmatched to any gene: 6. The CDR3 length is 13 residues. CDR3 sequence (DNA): TGTGCCAGCGTGCAGGGGGTTGATCAGCCCCAGCATTTT. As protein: CASVQGVDQPQHF.

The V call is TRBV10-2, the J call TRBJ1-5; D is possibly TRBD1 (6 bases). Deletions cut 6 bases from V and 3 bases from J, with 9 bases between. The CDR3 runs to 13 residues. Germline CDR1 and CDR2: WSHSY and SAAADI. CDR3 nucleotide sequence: TGCGCCAGCAGCACAGGGTACAATCAGCCCCAGCATTTT. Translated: CASSTGYNQPQHF.

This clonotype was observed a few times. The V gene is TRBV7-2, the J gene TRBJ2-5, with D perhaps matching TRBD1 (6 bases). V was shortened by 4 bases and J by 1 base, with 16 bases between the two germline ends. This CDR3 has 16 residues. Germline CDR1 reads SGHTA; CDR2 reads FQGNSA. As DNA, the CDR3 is TGTGCCAGCAGCTCATACACAGGGAACATCCAAGAGACCCAGTACTTC. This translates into CASSSYTGNIQETQYF.

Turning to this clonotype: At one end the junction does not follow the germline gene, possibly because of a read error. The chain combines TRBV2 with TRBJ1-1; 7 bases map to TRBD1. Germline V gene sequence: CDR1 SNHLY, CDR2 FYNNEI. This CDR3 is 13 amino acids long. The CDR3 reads CAISEIGQAEAFF. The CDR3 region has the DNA TGTGCCATCAGTGAAATCGGACAGGCTGAAGCTTTCTTT.

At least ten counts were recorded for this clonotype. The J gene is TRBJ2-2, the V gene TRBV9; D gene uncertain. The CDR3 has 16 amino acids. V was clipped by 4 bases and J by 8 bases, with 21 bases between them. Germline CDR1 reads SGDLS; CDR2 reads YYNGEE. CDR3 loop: CASSPRWVGSFGELFF. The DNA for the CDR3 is TGTGCCAGCAGCCCCCGTTGGGTGGGCAGTTTTGGGGAGCTGTTTTTT.

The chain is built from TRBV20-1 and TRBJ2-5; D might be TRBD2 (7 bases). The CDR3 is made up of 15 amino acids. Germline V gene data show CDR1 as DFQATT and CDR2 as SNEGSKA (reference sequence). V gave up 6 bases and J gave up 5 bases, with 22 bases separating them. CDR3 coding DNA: TGCAGTGCCACCTCGTTAGGGGGGGGATGGGAGACCCAGTACTTC. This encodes CSATSLGGGWETQYF.

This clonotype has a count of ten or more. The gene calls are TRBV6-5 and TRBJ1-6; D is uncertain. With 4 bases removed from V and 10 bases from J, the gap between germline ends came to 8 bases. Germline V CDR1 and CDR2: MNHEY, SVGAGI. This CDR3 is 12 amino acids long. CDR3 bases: TGTGCCAGCAGTTTCCAAGGCTCACCCCTCCACTTT. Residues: CASSFQGSPLHF.

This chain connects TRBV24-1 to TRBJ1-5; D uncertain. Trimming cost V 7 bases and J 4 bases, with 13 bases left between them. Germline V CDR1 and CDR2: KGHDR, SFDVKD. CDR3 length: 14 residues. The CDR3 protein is CATSSAHGNQPQHF. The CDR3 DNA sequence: TGTGCCACCAGCTCGGCCCACGGGAATCAGCCCCAGCATTTT.